This TCR beta chain is from a study of blood T cell repertoires in COVID-19. Some clones are missing from TCRdb's copy, which holds only in-frame ones; the method was immunoSEQ multiplex PCR. The table has 55,000 to 75,000 clones, approximately 88% seen once. In its sample, this clone was seen once. Sequencing used peripheral blood. This clonotype was sampled from a man in his fifties or sixties with active COVID-19.

This chain's CDR3 is CASSQWRDRETQYF. The CDR3 coding sequence is TGTGCCAGCAGCCAATGGAGGGACCGAGAGACCCAGTACTTC. The chain carries TRBV14 and TRBJ2-5, with a tentative D call TRBD2 (6 bases). The CDR3 spans 14 residues. Trimming removed 2 bases at V and 4 bases at J, with 11 bases between. CDR1 and CDR2 from the germline V gene are SGHDN and FVKESK.